This TCR beta chain came from a study of cytomegalovirus exposure and HLA in healthy donors (dated by TCRdb to 2017 to 2019). For the study in its entirety: According to an earlier analysis of several hundred of the donors, 150 million to 200 million T cells yielded over 90 million unique TCR beta sequences and 250 to 350 Gb of sequence data. An earlier analysis of approximately 640 of the donors applied high-throughput TCR beta sequencing to assess whether each TCR beta V gene segment acted as functional or pseudogenic. The study profiled the T cell repertoires of hundreds of subjects by immunosequencing and related them to cytomegalovirus serostatus. Four or five DR-DQ haplotypes were treated as single units for association and clustering because of strong linkage in the cohort. The study aimed to test whether cataloging public T cell receptors could reveal signatures of past pathogen exposure. Among some 400 genotyped donors of the cohort, an average of around 240,000 unique TCR beta nucleotide sequences was sequenced per donor, of which roughly 18% were non-productive. Rather than using new phenotypic data, the later analysis identified candidate immune exposures from TCR beta sequences and from how often those sequences occurred across donors. All discovery cohort repertoires had been generated on a single sequencing platform. In a later genetic analysis, genome-wide SNP genotypes for about three fifths of the roughly 670 donors were used, and that subset was treated as a discovery cohort. To study patterns of TCR occurrence, a later analysis re-analyzed previously published TCR beta repertoires from 600 to 750 donors and added high-resolution HLA genotyping. High-throughput TCR immunosequencing, statistical association of individual TCRs with disease status, and machine learning were combined to predict cytomegalovirus infection status. In addition to the first cohort of approximately 670 subjects, a separate validation cohort of approximately 130 different subjects was used. Of the roughly 420 genotyped donors, less than 90% were placed in the genetic ancestry cluster associated with self-reported Caucasian donors. HLA typing included class I and class II loci at four-digit resolution. Typing coverage varied by locus: roughly 629-640 donors for A, B, C, DRB1 and DQB1; more than 500 for DQA1; about 590 for DPA1; approximately 490 for DPB1. Donor age, sex, ethnicity and CMV serostatus were compiled alongside the repertoire data. An early release covering over 500 HLA-typed donors comprised roughly 300 gigabases of sequencing data and tens of millions of unique TCR sequences.

Sequences SGHVT (CDR1) and SQSDAQ (CDR2) are obtained from the germline V gene. The CDR3, from cysteine to phenylalanine, totals 13 residues. The kept DNA is CDR3 alone, 39 bases in frame from the first base. Points the paper makes about the study in general: In the study, approximately 150 TCR beta chains were listed as associated with cytomegalovirus. At a false discovery rate of 0.05, a later analysis linked 16,000 or so TCR beta sequences to specific HLA alleles. Most CMV-associated TCR beta chains appeared to be HLA-restricted in a later analysis, and the HLA associations seemed to be driven largely by CMV exposure. A further reported finding was that TCR beta sequences accurately predicted the HLA-A and HLA-B alleles for most subjects in the first cohort. The 87-base-pair reads could not distinguish some IMGT-functional V segments, including TRBV6-2 and TRBV6-3, so those segments were excluded. Three of the identified cytomegalovirus-associated TCR beta chains were confirmed in vitro to be specific for cytomegalovirus antigens. A later analysis reported that several top co-occurrence clusters appeared linked to parvovirus B19, influenza, CMV and Epstein-Barr virus. For the cohort, immune exposure information was limited to CMV serostatus. While some public TCRs were present in many individuals, most TCR sequences turned up only very rarely across donors. In a later analysis, the rate of TCR association differed among HLA loci, with DRB1 alleles having the most associated TCRs and HLA-C alleles having the fewest. Roughly uniform sequencing depth across donors was assumed in presence/absence analyses, although this assumption may not hold. In an earlier analysis of roughly 500 of the donors, most TCR beta V segments appeared in productive rearrangements about 90% or about 30% of the time, broadly matching IMGT annotations. Correlated functional status among segregating V segments might reflect linkage disequilibrium, but an unknown experimental factor could not be ruled out. Because some donors lacked HLA typing at each locus, the association tests relied only on the typed subset. Compared with the roughly 700-donor mean, donors in an Asian-associated ancestry cluster had fewer N-insertions in productive TCRs, according to a later genetic analysis. A cluster of highly shared sequence variants was judged likely to represent a technical artifact of the sequencing pipeline. Assigning TCR associations to individual alleles was difficult when HLA alleles, especially DR and DQ, strongly co-occurred. The authors suggested that the approach could potentially be generalized to other disease states and immunological phenotypes. The cohort was sequenced for TCR beta chains only, and without alpha or paired-chain data the features that could be detected were limited. Because counts were too low, roughly 17 rarely observed V segments, including chromosome 9 orphons, were left out of the earlier analysis of approximately 500 of the donors. Cytomegalovirus status was reported to be diagnosed by the classifier with high specificity and sensitivity in both the original and validation cohorts. A later analysis found that HLA-associated TCR beta chains were more clonally expanded and had lower generation probabilities than equally common non-associated chains. A later genetic analysis associated a missense DCLRE1C variant with V-gene and J-gene trimming of TCR beta chains, and an independent cohort replicated the association.

To prepare the library, the immunoSEQ multiplex PCR assay was applied. A mixture of 60 forward primers for TCR Vbeta segments and 13 reverse primers for TCR Jbeta segments was used in the multiplex PCR. The CDR3 region of rearranged TCR beta genes was amplified from genomic DNA with a multiplex PCR assay. On the Illumina HiSeq System, the amplified TCR beta libraries were sequenced as 87-base-pair reads. The authors' pipeline ran thus. A later analysis counted approximately 74 million unique TCR beta chains across the 670 or so repertoires, and about 10 million of these chains were shared by at least two donors. Raw reads were error-corrected and collapsed into unique sequences by a nearest-neighbor algorithm in which closely related sequences were merged to remove PCR and sequencing errors. V, D and J gene segments were assigned by aligning CDR3 sequences to IMGT reference sequences. For a sequence to be retained, a match of at least six nucleotides was required to both a V gene segment and a J gene segment. Rearrangements were classified as productive when the CDR3 lacked stop codons and remained in frame with V and J, and all other rearrangements were classified as non-productive. Following IMGT convention, CDR3 was defined as the stretch from the second conserved V-encoded cysteine up to the conserved J-encoded phenylalanine. The earlier analysis of some 600 of the donors excluded sequences that lacked an unambiguous match to a single V gene segment. In an earlier analysis of approximately 610 of the donors, V segments were called functional above 56.7% productive rearrangements and were called segregating when the between-donor standard deviation exceeded 5%. A statistical classification framework was developed to diagnose cytomegalovirus status using the catalog of TCR beta chain sequences. A later analysis assigned V and J genes by comparing TCR nucleotide sequences with IMGT/GENE-DB human TR gene sequences. A later analysis assigned CDR3 sequences and most-parsimonious VDJ recombination scenarios with the TCRdist pipeline. In a later analysis, each TCR beta chain was defined by its CDR3 amino acid sequence together with its V-gene family, and reads without a unique V-gene family were excluded. In a later analysis, 550 to 650 highly shared, low-generation-probability nucleotide sequences were removed to address suspected cross-contamination and a sequencing artifact. For each public chain, a later analysis derived a clonal expansion index from normalized ranks of inferred template counts within each repertoire. In a later analysis, generation probabilities were computed using a VDJ recombination model fitted to out-of-frame rearrangements, and the results were checked against IGoR. Hypergeometric tests were used in a later analysis to score TCR-TCR, TCR-HLA and TCR-CMV co-occurrence, with a repertoire-size bias correction applied to the TCR pairs. To estimate false discovery rates, a later analysis permuted the HLA or CMV assignments 20 times. In a later analysis, co-occurring TCRs were grouped using DBSCAN, and TCRdist sequence similarity was added for clustering within HLA-allele-positive subsets. Repertoires with fewer than 30,000 or more than 120,000 public chains were left out of co-occurrence clustering, as were about 5 repertoires with anomalous nucleotide sharing. Held by TCRdb, this immuneACCESS table contains in-frame sequences only and omits some clones. Under half of the omission traces to an unresolved V gene where checked; the cause of the rest is unknown. From that table come the V and J calls and clone size; the DNA was used to work out D and trimming. The sample has 150,000 to 200,000 clones on record, 65% to 85% of them singletons. In total, the top ten clones hold about 6.3% of the sample.

The cohort comprised 710 or so healthy bone marrow donors. All cohort members were sampled while nominally healthy, although unrecorded immune exposures were likely present. The donor was CMV seropositive and was included in the group of 270 or so seropositive cohort members. A peripheral blood sample was collected from each donor, and TCR beta sequencing was performed on peripheral blood mononuclear cells. The Qiagen DNeasy Blood Extraction Kit was used to extract genomic DNA from the blood cell samples. This clone was detected a few times. Its antigen has not been determined. At one boundary the junction diverges from the germline segment, which might be a read error.

Sequencing was performed on PBMCs. The rearrangement joined TRBV7-4 to TRBJ2-2, with TRBD2 as a weak D call on 5 bases. This sequence was found in a male donor in good health and CMV-seropositive. The DNA sequence is as follows: TGTGCCAGCAGCCCGATGGAACACCGGGGAGCTGTTTTT. Its protein product is CASSPMEHRGAVF. Joined to the reference TRBV7-4 and TRBJ2-2 proteins, this CDR3 gives the full variable domain: GAGVSQSPRYKVAKRGRDVALRCDSISGHVTLYWYRQTLGQGSEVLTYSQSDAQRDKSGRPSGRFSAERPERSVSTLKIQRTEQGDSAVYLCASSPMEHRGAVFGEGSRLTVL.